A selection of T cell receptor beta chains follows, all from one sample in a study of T cell repertoires in cytomegalovirus infection. MiXCR, run by TCRdb on the reads, gives a single entry per CDR3 protein. The table has fewer than 1,000,000 distinct CDR3 sequences, roughly 30% seen once. No cognate antigen is known for these TCRs. Sequenced material: cultured CD8+ T cells from PBMCs, taken from culture after CMV antigen stimulation. The receptor source for this set is a human donor in good health (CMV status not recorded). Some clones in this sample may be carry-over from other donors' samples. Each CDR3 is given with its conserved first and last residue. The D gene is left open where the match is weak. For some rows the clone size is stated as once, few or many, or as a class when expanded; others skip it.

clone_size: .
d_call: .
v_call: TRBV7-9
j_call: TRBJ2-1
cdr3_length: 15
cdr3_aa: CASSPQATGYNEQFF
cdr3_nt: TGTGCCAGCAGCCCTCAAGCGACAGGATACAATGAGCAGTTCTTC

clone_size: many
d_call: .
v_call: TRBV7-9
j_call: TRBJ1-1
cdr3_length: 13
cdr3_aa: CASSLQGITEAFF
cdr3_nt: TGTGCCAGCAGCTTACAAGGGATCACTGAAGCTTTCTTT

clone_size: .
d_call: .
v_call: TRBV5-5
j_call: TRBJ1-1
cdr3_length: 14
cdr3_aa: CASSLELRHTEAFF
cdr3_nt: TGTGCCAGCAGCTTGGAGCTGAGGCACACTGAAGCTTTCTTT

clone_size: .
d_call: .
v_call: TRBV19
j_call: TRBJ2-1
cdr3_length: 13
cdr3_aa: CASNPGLYNEQFF
cdr3_nt: TGTGCCAGTAATCCCGGACTTTACAATGAGCAGTTCTTC

clone_size: few
d_call: .
v_call: TRBV7-9
j_call: TRBJ2-2
cdr3_length: 15
cdr3_aa: CASSFRDLYTGELFF
cdr3_nt: TGTGCCAGCAGCTTCCGGGACTTGTACACCGGGGAGCTGTTTTTT

clone_size: few
d_call: TRBD2
v_call: TRBV6-6
j_call: TRBJ2-1
cdr3_length: 16
cdr3_aa: CASSKLGGEPYNEQFF
cdr3_nt: TGTGCCAGCAGCAAGCTGGGGGGGGAGCCCTACAATGAGCAGTTCTTC

clone_size: few
d_call: .
v_call: TRBV13
j_call: TRBJ1-2
cdr3_length: 14
cdr3_aa: CASSLEFDSYGYTF
cdr3_nt: TGTGCCAGCAGCTTAGAGTTTGACAGCTATGGCTACACCTTC

clone_size: few
d_call: TRBD2
v_call: TRBV7-3
j_call: TRBJ2-1
cdr3_length: 16
cdr3_aa: CASSSFGTSVYNEQFF
cdr3_nt: TGTGCCAGCAGCTCCTTCGGGACTAGCGTCTACAATGAGCAGTTCTTC

clone_size: few
d_call: TRBD1
v_call: TRBV6-1
j_call: TRBJ2-5
cdr3_length: 15
cdr3_aa: CASSRRTGWEETQYF
cdr3_nt: TGTGCCAGCAGTAGAAGGACAGGTTGGGAGGAGACCCAGTACTTC

clone_size: .
d_call: .
v_call: TRBV5-6
j_call: TRBJ1-1
cdr3_length: 16
cdr3_aa: CASSPPFVHMNTEAFF
cdr3_nt: TGTGCCAGCAGCCCCCCTTTCGTTCACATGAACACTGAAGCTTTCTTT

clone_size: .
d_call: .
v_call: TRBV19
j_call: TRBJ2-7
cdr3_length: 14
cdr3_aa: CASSIGADSFEQYF
cdr3_nt: TGTGCCAGTAGTATCGGGGCAGATTCCTTCGAGCAGTACTTC

clone_size: many
d_call: .
v_call: TRBV7-8
j_call: TRBJ2-3
cdr3_length: 16
cdr3_aa: CASSLGFAPGADTQYF
cdr3_nt: TGTGCCAGCAGCTTAGGCTTTGCTCCGGGGGCAGATACGCAGTATTTT

clone_size: .
d_call: .
v_call: TRBV7-9
j_call: TRBJ2-3
cdr3_length: 15
cdr3_aa: CASSPTGSGTDTQYF
cdr3_nt: TGTGCCAGCAGCCCAACAGGTAGCGGCACAGATACGCAGTATTTT

clone_size: .
d_call: TRBD2
v_call: TRBV6-2/TRBV6-3
j_call: TRBJ2-3
cdr3_length: 17
cdr3_aa: CASSYSGGGGPTDTQYF
cdr3_nt: TGTGCCAGCAGTTATTCCGGGGGCGGGGGGCCCACAGATACGCAGTATTTT

clone_size: .
d_call: .
v_call: TRBV10-2
j_call: TRBJ1-2
cdr3_length: 15
cdr3_aa: CASSGTAPERYGYTF
cdr3_nt: TGCGCCAGCAGTGGGACAGCGCCGGAGCGATATGGCTACACCTTC

clone_size: .
d_call: .
v_call: TRBV7-6
j_call: TRBJ1-2
cdr3_length: 13
cdr3_aa: CASSLSGGHGYTF
cdr3_nt: TGTGCCAGCAGCTTATCCGGGGGGCATGGCTACACCTTC

clone_size: many
d_call: TRBD1
v_call: TRBV7-2
j_call: TRBJ2-7
cdr3_length: 14
cdr3_aa: CASSLWTGPYEQYF
cdr3_nt: TGTGCCAGCAGCCTCTGGACAGGGCCCTACGAGCAGTACTTC

clone_size: few
d_call: .
v_call: TRBV4-1
j_call: TRBJ2-3
cdr3_length: 19
cdr3_aa: CASSRLPLAQLFSTDTQYF
cdr3_nt: TGCGCCAGCAGCCGACTCCCACTAGCACAGCTCTTTAGCACAGATACGCAGTATTTT

clone_size: .
d_call: .
v_call: TRBV9
j_call: TRBJ1-4
cdr3_length: 12
cdr3_aa: CASSSTRGKLFF
cdr3_nt: TGTGCCAGCAGCAGCACTCGGGGAAAACTGTTTTTT

clone_size: .
d_call: TRBD2
v_call: TRBV7-9
j_call: TRBJ2-1
cdr3_length: 17
cdr3_aa: CASSLFERGGLFNEQFF
cdr3_nt: TGTGCCAGCAGCTTATTCGAGCGGGGGGGTCTGTTCAATGAGCAGTTCTTC

clone_size: .
d_call: TRBD1
v_call: TRBV6-2/TRBV6-3
j_call: TRBJ1-6
cdr3_length: 14
cdr3_aa: CASRDRRYNSPLHF
cdr3_nt: TGTGCCAGCAGGGACAGGCGATATAATTCACCCCTCCACTTT

clone_size: few
d_call: TRBD1
v_call: TRBV9
j_call: TRBJ2-1
cdr3_length: 15
cdr3_aa: CASSVGTGNYNEQFF
cdr3_nt: TGTGCCAGCAGCGTGGGGACAGGGAATTACAATGAGCAGTTCTTC

clone_size: .
d_call: TRBD1
v_call: TRBV15
j_call: TRBJ1-5
cdr3_length: 13
cdr3_aa: CASGGGPYQPQHF
cdr3_nt: TGTGCTTCAGGGGGGGGGCCCTATCAGCCCCAGCATTTT

clone_size: few
d_call: TRBD2
v_call: TRBV7-9
j_call: TRBJ2-1
cdr3_length: 16
cdr3_aa: CASSLPRGGGALEQFF
cdr3_nt: TGTGCCAGCAGCCTTCCCCGGGGCGGGGGGGCTTTGGAGCAGTTCTTC